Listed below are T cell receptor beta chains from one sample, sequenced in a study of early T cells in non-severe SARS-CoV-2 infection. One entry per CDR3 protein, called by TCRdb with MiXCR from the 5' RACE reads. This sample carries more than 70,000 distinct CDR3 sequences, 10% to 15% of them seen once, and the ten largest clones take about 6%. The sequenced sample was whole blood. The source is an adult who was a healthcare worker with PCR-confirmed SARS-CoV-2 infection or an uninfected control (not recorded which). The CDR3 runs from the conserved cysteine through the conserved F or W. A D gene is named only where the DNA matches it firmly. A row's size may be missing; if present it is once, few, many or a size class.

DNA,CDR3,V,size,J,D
TGTGCCAGGAGTCGGTATGAGCCCCAGCATTTT,CARSRYEPQHF,TRBV11-3,many,TRBJ1-5,NA
TGCAGTTCTCGCAGGGGGATAGTCGACATTCAGTACTTC,CSSRRGIVDIQYF,TRBV20-1,NA,TRBJ2-4,TRBD1
TGTGCCAGCAGCTTAGAATACAGTATGAACACTGAAGCTTTCTTT,CASSLEYSMNTEAFF,TRBV11-2,NA,TRBJ1-1,NA
TGCGCCAGCAGCTTGGAGGGCGGGGGACTCATGAACACTGAAGCTTTCTTT,CASSLEGGGLMNTEAFF,TRBV5-1,few,TRBJ1-1,NA
TGTGCCAGCAGCCAAGCGGGCCTGGGTGCTGAAGCTTTCTTT,CASSQAGLGAEAFF,TRBV3-1,NA,TRBJ1-1,NA
TGTGCCAGTAGTAGGGGATTTCAAGAGACCCAGTACTTC,CASSRGFQETQYF,TRBV19,few,TRBJ2-5,NA
TGTGCCAGCAGTTCCCGCCTAAGCACAGATACGCAGTATTTT,CASSSRLSTDTQYF,TRBV12-3/TRBV12-4,many,TRBJ2-3,NA
TGCGCCAGCAGCTTCGGGGGCATCGGGAATCAGCCCCAGCATTTT,CASSFGGIGNQPQHF,TRBV5-1,few,TRBJ1-5,NA
TGTGCCAGCAGCCTCCGACAGGCAGGTTCAGATACGCAGTATTTT,CASSLRQAGSDTQYF,TRBV3-1,few,TRBJ2-3,NA
TGTGCCAGCAGCCGACCTCTCGCGGGAAGAAGCAGCGAGCAGTACTTC,CASSRPLAGRSSEQYF,TRBV3-1,NA,TRBJ2-7,NA
TGTGCCACCAGTGACCCTTCAGGGGCGAATGGCACAGATACGCAGTATTTT,CATSDPSGANGTDTQYF,TRBV24-1,NA,TRBJ2-3,NA
TGCAGTGCTAGAAGCAGCGGGAAAAGGTCCGGGGAGCTGTTTTTT,CSARSSGKRSGELFF,TRBV20-1,many,TRBJ2-2,TRBD2
TGCAGCGTTGAAACAGGCACGACCTATGGCTACACCTTC,CSVETGTTYGYTF,TRBV29-1,NA,TRBJ1-2,NA
TGTGCCATCAGATCCGGGTGGCGGGGGCCAGCCCACGAGCAGTACTTC,CAIRSGWRGPAHEQYF,TRBV10-3,many,TRBJ2-7,NA
TGCAGTGCGCAACGACCGGGACTAGCGGGAGGGGTGACCTACGAGCAGTACTTC,CSAQRPGLAGGVTYEQYF,TRBV20-1,few,TRBJ2-7,TRBD2
TGTGCCAGCACTGACAGTTGGGGTAATTCACCCCTCCACTTT,CASTDSWGNSPLHF,TRBV27,NA,TRBJ1-6,NA
TGTGCCAGCAGCTTTTCGGGCCAGCCCCAGCATTTT,CASSFSGQPQHF,TRBV5-6,few,TRBJ1-5,NA
TGTGCCAGCAGCTTAGACGATAGTCGGGGCAATGAGCAGTTCTTC,CASSLDDSRGNEQFF,TRBV7-6,many,TRBJ2-1,NA
TGTGCCAGCAGCCAAGCCATAATCGGTAATGAAGCTTTCTTT,CASSQAIIGNEAFF,TRBV3-1,few,TRBJ1-1,NA
TGTGCCAGCAGCCCAAGACGGGGGTGGACTGAAGCTTTCTTT,CASSPRRGWTEAFF,TRBV11-2,few,TRBJ1-1,NA
TGTGCCAGCAGTCCCTGGACAGGGAGGGGGCAAGAGACCCAGTACTTC,CASSPWTGRGQETQYF,TRBV27,many,TRBJ2-5,NA
TGTGCCAGCAGTGGCCTAAGGGGTTCACCCCTCCACTTT,CASSGLRGSPLHF,TRBV6-5,NA,TRBJ1-6,NA
TGTGCCAGTAGTAGCGATTTTAGCAATCAGCCCCAGCATTTT,CASSSDFSNQPQHF,TRBV19,NA,TRBJ1-5,NA
TGTGCCAGCAGCTTAGCTCGAGGGCAAGTGTGTGGGGAGCTGTTTTTT,CASSLARGQVCGELFF,TRBV7-9,many,TRBJ2-2,NA
TGTGCCAGCTCACCTCATGGACCAGGCTCTGGAAACACCATATATTTT,CASSPHGPGSGNTIYF,TRBV18,few,TRBJ1-3,NA
TGCGCCAGCAGTTTTACGACAGGGGCGAACACTGAAGCTTTCTTT,CASSFTTGANTEAFF,TRBV5-1,NA,TRBJ1-1,TRBD1
TGTGCCAGCAGTGCCCCGCTAGTCAAGAATGAGCAGTTCTTC,CASSAPLVKNEQFF,TRBV2,few,TRBJ2-1,NA
TGTGCCAGCAGCCCCGAAGTGGAGGTTTACAATGAGCAGTTCTTC,CASSPEVEVYNEQFF,TRBV7-2,many,TRBJ2-1,NA
TGCGCCAGCAGCTCCCAGGGGGACGAGCAGTACTTC,CASSSQGDEQYF,TRBV5-1,few,TRBJ2-7,TRBD1
TGTGCCAGCAGCTCCCCGACTAGGAGCACAGATACGCAGTATTTT,CASSSPTRSTDTQYF,TRBV7-2,NA,TRBJ2-3,NA
TGTGCCAGCAGTTCCGGGACAACCTATGGCTACACCTTC,CASSSGTTYGYTF,TRBV12-3/TRBV12-4,NA,TRBJ1-2,NA
TGTGCCAGCAGCGTACTAGGACAGAGTCTAAACACCATATATTTT,CASSVLGQSLNTIYF,TRBV9,few,TRBJ1-3,NA
TGTGCCAGCAGTGAATTCGGAACAGGGGTTGATGAGCAGTTCTTC,CASSEFGTGVDEQFF,TRBV25-1,many,TRBJ2-1,TRBD1
TGTGCCAGCAGCCGGGGGACAGGGCGTTGGTTATTTGGAGTTGGGGAGACCCAGTACTTC,CASSRGTGRWLFGVGETQYF,TRBV7-2,NA,TRBJ2-5,TRBD1
TGTGCCAGCAGCTTACAGCTAACCGGGGAGCTGTTTTTT,CASSLQLTGELFF,TRBV7-2,few,TRBJ2-2,NA
TGCAGCTCTGATGGGGGCAAAGCTGGAAACACCATATATTTT,CSSDGGKAGNTIYF,TRBV29-1,many,TRBJ1-3,NA